This T cell receptor beta chain was found in a study of blood T cell repertoires in COVID-19. Study in general: From T cells, B-cell-depleted T cells, or PBMCs came the material, which was cDNA or gDNA.

This clone occurred a few times. In the original workflow: Reference gene primer amplification gave estimated nucleated cell counts. The table came from immunoSEQ multiplex PCR; TCRdb's copy has only in-frame clones and leaves some out. For V, J and clone size, that table is used; D and trimming come from the DNA. In the table there are more than 150,000 clones, about 78% of which are singletons. Participants came from 20 to 25 US areas, aged roughly 18 to 89 years. The recovered donors of Cohort 3 showed two negative PCRs, clearance, or symptom resolution. Specimen: PBMCs or T cells enriched from blood (not recorded which). The source of this sequence is a woman aged 50 to 65 who had recovered from COVID-19.

CDR3 DNA: TGTGCCAGCTCACTCATTTCGAGCGGGAGAGGGTCGAATGAGCAGTTCTTC. This codes for CASSLISSGRGSNEQFF. The V call is TRBV18, the J call TRBJ2-1, with 8 bases lining up with TRBD2. V gave up 4 bases and J gave up 7 bases; unmatched junction bases: 15. The germline CDR1 and CDR2 sequences are KGHSH and LQKENI. This CDR3 contains 17 residues.